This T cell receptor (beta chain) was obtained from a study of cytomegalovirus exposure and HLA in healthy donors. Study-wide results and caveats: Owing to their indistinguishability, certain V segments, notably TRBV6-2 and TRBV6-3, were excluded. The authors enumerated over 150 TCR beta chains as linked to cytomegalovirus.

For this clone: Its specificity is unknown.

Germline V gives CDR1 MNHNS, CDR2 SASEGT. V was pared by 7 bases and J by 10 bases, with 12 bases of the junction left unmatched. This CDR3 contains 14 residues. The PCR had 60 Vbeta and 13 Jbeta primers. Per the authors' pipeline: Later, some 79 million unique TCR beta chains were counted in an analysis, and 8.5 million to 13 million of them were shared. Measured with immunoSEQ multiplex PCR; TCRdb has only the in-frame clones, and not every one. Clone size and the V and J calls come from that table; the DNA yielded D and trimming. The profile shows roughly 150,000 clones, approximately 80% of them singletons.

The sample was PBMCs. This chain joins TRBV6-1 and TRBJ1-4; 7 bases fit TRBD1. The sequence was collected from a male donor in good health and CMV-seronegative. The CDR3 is CASNDRGRPGKLFF. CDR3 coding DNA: TGTGCCAGCAACGATAGGGGGCGCCCCGGAAAACTGTTTTTT.